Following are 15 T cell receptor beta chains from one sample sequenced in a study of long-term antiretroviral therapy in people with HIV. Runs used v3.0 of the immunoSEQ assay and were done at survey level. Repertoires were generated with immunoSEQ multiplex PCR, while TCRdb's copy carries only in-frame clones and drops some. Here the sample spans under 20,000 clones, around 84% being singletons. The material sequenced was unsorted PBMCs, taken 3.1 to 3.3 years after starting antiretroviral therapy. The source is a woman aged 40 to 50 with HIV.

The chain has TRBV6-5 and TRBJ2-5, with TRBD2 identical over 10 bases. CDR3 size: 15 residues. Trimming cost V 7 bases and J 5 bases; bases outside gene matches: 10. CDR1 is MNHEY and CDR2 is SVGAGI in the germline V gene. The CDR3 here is CASTEPSGGGETQYF. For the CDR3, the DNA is TGTGCCAGCACCGAACCTAGCGGGGGAGGGGAGACCCAGTACTTC.

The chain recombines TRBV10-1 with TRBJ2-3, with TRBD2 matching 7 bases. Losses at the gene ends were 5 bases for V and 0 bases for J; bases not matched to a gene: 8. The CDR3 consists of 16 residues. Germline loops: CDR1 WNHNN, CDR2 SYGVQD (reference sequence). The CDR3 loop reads CASSPSGRGSTDTQYF. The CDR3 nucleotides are TGCGCCAGCAGTCCCTCGGGGAGGGGAAGCACAGATACGCAGTATTTT.

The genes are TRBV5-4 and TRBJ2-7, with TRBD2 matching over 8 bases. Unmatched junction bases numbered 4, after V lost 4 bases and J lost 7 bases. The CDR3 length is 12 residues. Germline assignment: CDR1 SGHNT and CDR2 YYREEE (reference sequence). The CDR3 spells CASSAVAGEQYF. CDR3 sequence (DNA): TGTGCCAGCAGCGCCGTAGCGGGAGAGCAGTACTTC.

For the CDR3, the DNA is TGTGCCAGCAGCTTTGCCACCGGGACAGGGGTCTACAATGAGCAGTTCTTC. Amino acid sequence: CASSFATGTGVYNEQFF. The V and J genes are TRBV7-9 and TRBJ2-1; 10 bases are a match to TRBD1. J lost 3 bases, V lost 3 bases, and 8 bases had no gene match. CDR3 size: 17 residues. Germline CDR1 is SEHNR and CDR2 is FQNEAQ (reference sequence).

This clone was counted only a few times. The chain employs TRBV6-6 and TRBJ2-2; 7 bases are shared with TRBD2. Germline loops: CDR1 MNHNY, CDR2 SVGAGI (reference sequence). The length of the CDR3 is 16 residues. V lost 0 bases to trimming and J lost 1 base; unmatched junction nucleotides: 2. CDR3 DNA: TGTGCCAGCAGTTACTCGGGCGGGAGGAACACCGGGGAGCTGTTTTTT. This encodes CASSYSGGRNTGELFF.

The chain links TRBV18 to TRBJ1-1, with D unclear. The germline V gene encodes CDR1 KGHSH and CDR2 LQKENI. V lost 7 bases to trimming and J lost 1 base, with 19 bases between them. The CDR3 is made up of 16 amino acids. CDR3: CASFAEYLGGNTEAFF. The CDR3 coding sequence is TGTGCCAGCTTTGCCGAGTACCTTGGTGGGAACACTGAAGCTTTCTTT.

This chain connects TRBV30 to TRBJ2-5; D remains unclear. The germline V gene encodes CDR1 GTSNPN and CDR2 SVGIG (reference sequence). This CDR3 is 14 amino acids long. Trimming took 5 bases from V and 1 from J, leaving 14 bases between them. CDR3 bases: TGTGCCTGGCGCCCTCCAGGTCCCCAAGAGACCCAGTACTTC. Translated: CAWRPPGPQETQYF.

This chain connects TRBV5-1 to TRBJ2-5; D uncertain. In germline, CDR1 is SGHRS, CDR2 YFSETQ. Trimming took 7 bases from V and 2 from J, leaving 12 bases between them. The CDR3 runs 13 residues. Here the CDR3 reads CASRLTGQETQYF. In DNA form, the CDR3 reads TGCGCCAGCCGTTTGACCGGGCAAGAGACCCAGTACTTC.

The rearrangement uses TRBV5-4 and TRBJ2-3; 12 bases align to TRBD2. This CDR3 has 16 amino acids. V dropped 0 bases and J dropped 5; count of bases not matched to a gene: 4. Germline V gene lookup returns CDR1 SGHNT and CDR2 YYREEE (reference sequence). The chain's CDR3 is CASSLGALAGGDTQYF. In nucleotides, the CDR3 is TGTGCCAGCAGCTTGGGAGCACTAGCGGGAGGAGATACGCAGTATTTT.

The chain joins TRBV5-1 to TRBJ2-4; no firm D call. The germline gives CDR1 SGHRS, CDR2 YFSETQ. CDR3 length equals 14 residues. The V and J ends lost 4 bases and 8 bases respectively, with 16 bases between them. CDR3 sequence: CASSPSYQGHIQYF. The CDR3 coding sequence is TGCGCCAGCAGCCCCTCCTACCAAGGGCACATTCAGTACTTC. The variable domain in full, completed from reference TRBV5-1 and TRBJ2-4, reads KAGVTQTPRYLIKTRGQQVTLSCSPISGHRSVSWYQQTPGQGLQFLFEYFSETQRNKGNFPGRFSGRQFSNSRSEMNVSTLELGDSALYLCASSPSYQGHIQYFGAGTRLSVL.

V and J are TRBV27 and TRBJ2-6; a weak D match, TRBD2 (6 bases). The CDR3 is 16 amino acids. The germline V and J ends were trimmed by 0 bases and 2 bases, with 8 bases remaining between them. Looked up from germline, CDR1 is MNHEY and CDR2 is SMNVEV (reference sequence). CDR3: CASSLSGGTGANVLTF. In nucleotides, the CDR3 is TGTGCCAGCAGTTTATCTGGGGGGACTGGGGCCAACGTCCTGACTTTC.

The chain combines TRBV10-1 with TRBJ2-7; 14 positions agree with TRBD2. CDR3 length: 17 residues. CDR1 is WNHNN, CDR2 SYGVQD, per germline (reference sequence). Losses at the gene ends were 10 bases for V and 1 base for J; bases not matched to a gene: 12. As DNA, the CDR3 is TGCGCCAACCATGGACTAGCGGGGGGTCACGGATCCTACGAGCAGTACTTC. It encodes CANHGLAGGHGSYEQYF.

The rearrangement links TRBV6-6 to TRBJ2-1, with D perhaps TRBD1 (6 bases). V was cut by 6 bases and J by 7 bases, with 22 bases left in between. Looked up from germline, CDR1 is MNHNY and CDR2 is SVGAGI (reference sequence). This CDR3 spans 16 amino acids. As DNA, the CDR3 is TGTGCCAGCAGCCCAAGGGGACAACTTTTAGTAAATGAGCAGTTCTTC. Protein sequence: CASSPRGQLLVNEQFF.

The CDR3 here is CASSPNRGEAFF. The CDR3 nucleotides are TGTGCCAGCAGCCCAAACAGGGGTGAAGCTTTCTTT. The chain has TRBV7-2 and TRBJ1-1, with TRBD1 matching over 7 bases. Germline values: CDR1 SGHTA, CDR2 FQGNSA. Trimming took 5 bases from V and 7 from J; bases not matched to a gene: 4. The CDR3 contains 12 residues.

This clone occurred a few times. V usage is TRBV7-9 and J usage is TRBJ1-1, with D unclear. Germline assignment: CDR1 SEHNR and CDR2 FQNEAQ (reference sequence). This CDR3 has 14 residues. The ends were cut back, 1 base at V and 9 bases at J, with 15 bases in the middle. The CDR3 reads CASSLESSGQKAFF. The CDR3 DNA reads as TGTGCCAGCAGCTTAGAGTCCAGCGGTCAGAAAGCTTTCTTT.